The 6 T cell receptor beta chains in this list originate from one sample, sequenced in a study of blood T cell repertoires in COVID-19 (dated by TCRdb to about 2020). Library generation was performed with the immunoSEQ multiplex PCR assay. Here the immuneACCESS table is served through TCRdb, limited to in-frame sequences with V and J called. Missing clones are a known gap in these copies; in checked studies unresolved V genes cover under half, and the rest lacks a known reason. The sample yields 220,000 or so clones; 70% to 85% were counted once. The ten largest account for about 2% of the sample. The sample consisted of peripheral blood. The source is a woman older than 75 with acute or convalescent COVID-19.

The chain carries TRBV28 and TRBJ1-3; 8 bases are a match to TRBD1. This CDR3 region has 15 residues. Trimming cost V 5 bases and J 3 bases; bases outside gene matches: 6. Germline V gene sequence: CDR1 MDHEN, CDR2 SYDVKM. CDR3 sequence reads: CASSGPTGGGNTIYF. The CDR3 nucleotides are TGTGCCAGCAGTGGCCCTACAGGGGGTGGAAACACCATATATTTT.

The chain employs TRBV28 and TRBJ1-5, with D maybe TRBD1 (5 bases). Deletions cut 8 bases from V and 3 bases from J, with 17 bases between. The germline V gene encodes CDR1 MDHEN and CDR2 SYDVKM. The CDR3 runs to 15 residues. CDR3 amino acids: CASRSGTGANQPQHF. Here the CDR3 DNA reads TGTGCCAGCCGTTCCGGGACTGGGGCCAATCAGCCCCAGCATTTT.

The chain uses TRBV6-5 and TRBJ2-2; possible D gene TRBD2, 6 bases. This CDR3 spans 15 amino acids. V lost 5 bases and J lost 5, with 15 bases in between. From germline, CDR1 is MNHEY and CDR2 SVGAGI. This chain's CDR3 is CASSREAGGTGELFF. The CDR3 DNA reads as TGTGCCAGCAGTAGGGAGGCAGGAGGGACCGGGGAGCTGTTTTTT.

This clone was seen once. The V call is TRBV3-1 (or the pseudogene TRBV3-2), the J call TRBJ1-4, with a weak D call TRBD1 (5 bases). Germline values: CDR1 LGHDT, CDR2 YNNKEL (reference sequence). This CDR3 is built from 14 residues. V was pared by 1 base and J by 8 bases, with 11 bases between. Here the CDR3 DNA reads TGTGCCAGCAGCCAAGGGCAGGGCCGCGAAAAACTGTTTTTT. It codes for CASSQGQGREKLFF.

The chain has TRBV27 and TRBJ1-3; the match to TRBD1 covers 7 bases. Germline lookup yields CDR1 MNHEY and CDR2 SMNVEV (reference sequence). The CDR3 is 17 amino acids. Trimming took 4 bases from V and 0 from J; bases not matched to a gene: 9. The CDR3 here is CASSSHRGSISGNTIYF. CDR3 coding DNA: TGTGCCAGCAGTTCTCACAGGGGTTCCATCTCTGGAAACACCATATATTTT.

The chain combines TRBV19 with TRBJ1-4; no clear D gene. With 0 bases removed from V and 3 bases from J, the gap between germline ends came to 8 bases. The CDR3 extends over 15 amino acids. CDR1 LNHDA and CDR2 SQIVND come from the germline V gene (reference sequence). The CDR3 region is CASSIDPAANEKLFF. CDR3 DNA sequence: TGTGCCAGTAGTATAGACCCGGCGGCTAATGAAAAACTGTTTTTT.